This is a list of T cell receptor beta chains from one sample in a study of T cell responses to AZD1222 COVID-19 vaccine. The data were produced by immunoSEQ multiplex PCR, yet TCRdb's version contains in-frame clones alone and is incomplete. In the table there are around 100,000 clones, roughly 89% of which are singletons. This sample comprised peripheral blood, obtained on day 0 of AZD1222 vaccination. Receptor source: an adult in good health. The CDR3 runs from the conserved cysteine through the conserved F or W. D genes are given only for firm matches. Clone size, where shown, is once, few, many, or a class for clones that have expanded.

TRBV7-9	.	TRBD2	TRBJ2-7	CASSLNPAGSYEQYF	TGTGCCAGCAGCCTTAATCCAGCGGGATCCTACGAGCAGTACTTC
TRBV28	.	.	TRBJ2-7	CASSPRWGDEQYF	TGTGCCAGCAGCCCAAGGTGGGGAGACGAGCAGTACTTC
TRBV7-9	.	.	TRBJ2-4	CASSVATGDKNIQYF	TGTGCCAGCAGCGTAGCCACAGGAGACAAAAACATTCAGTACTTC
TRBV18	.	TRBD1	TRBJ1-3	CASLDREVRNTIYF	TGTGCCAGCTTGGACAGGGAAGTCAGGAACACCATATATTTT
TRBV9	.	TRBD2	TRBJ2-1	CASSEDGGAYNEQFF	TGTGCCAGCAGCGAGGACGGGGGGGCCTACAATGAGCAGTTCTTC
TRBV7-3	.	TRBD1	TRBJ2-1	CASSSTGQYNEQFF	TGTGCCAGCAGCTCAACGGGACAGTACAATGAGCAGTTCTTC
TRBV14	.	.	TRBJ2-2	CASSRGAGLTGELFF	TGTGCCAGCAGCCGGGGAGCGGGCCTCACCGGGGAGCTGTTTTTT
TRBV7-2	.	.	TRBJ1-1	CASNLGGGRTEAFF	TGTGCCAGCAACCTCGGTGGGGGGCGGACTGAAGCTTTCTTT
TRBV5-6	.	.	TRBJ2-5	CASSLGGRRETQYF	TGTGCCAGCAGCTTGGGGGGAAGGAGGGAGACCCAGTACTTC
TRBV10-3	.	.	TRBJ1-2	CAINDPGVRYGYTF	TGTGCCATCAACGACCCGGGCGTTAGGTATGGCTACACCTTC
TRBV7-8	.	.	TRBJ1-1	CASSVWGGKNTEAFF	TGTGCCAGCAGCGTATGGGGGGGGAAGAACACTGAAGCTTTCTTT
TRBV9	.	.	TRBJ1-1	CASSVVPDSNTEAFF	TGTGCCAGCAGCGTAGTCCCAGATAGTAACACTGAAGCTTTCTTT
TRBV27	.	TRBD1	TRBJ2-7	CASSPGQGGYEQYF	TGTGCCAGCAGTCCGGGACAGGGCGGCTACGAGCAGTACTTC
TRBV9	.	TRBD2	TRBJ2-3	CASSVDRAGGTTQYF	TGTGCCAGCAGCGTAGATCGAGCGGGGGGAACTACGCAGTATTTT
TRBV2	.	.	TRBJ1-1	CASKKDRNTEAFF	TGTGCCAGCAAAAAGGACAGGAACACTGAAGCTTTCTTT
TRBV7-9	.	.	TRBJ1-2	CASSSGSYGYTF	TGTGCCAGCAGCTCCGGGAGTTATGGCTACACCTTC
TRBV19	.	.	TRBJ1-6	CASSIAQSSYNSPLHF	TGTGCCAGTAGTATCGCACAGAGCTCCTATAATTCACCCCTCCACTTT
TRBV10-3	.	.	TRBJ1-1	CAAKGRDTNTEAFF	TGTGCCGCAAAAGGTCGGGACACTAACACTGAAGCTTTCTTT
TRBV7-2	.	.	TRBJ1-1	CASAGAMNTEAFF	TGTGCCAGCGCCGGAGCCATGAACACTGAAGCTTTCTTT
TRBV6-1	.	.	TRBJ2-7	CASSELGSYEQYF	TGTGCCAGCAGTGAGTTGGGTTCCTACGAGCAGTACTTC
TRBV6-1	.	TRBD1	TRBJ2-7	CASSEAGTGAYEQYF	TGTGCCAGCAGTGAGGCCGGGACAGGGGCCTACGAGCAGTACTTC
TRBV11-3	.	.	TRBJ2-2	CASSQGRGPGELFF	TGTGCCAGCAGCCAAGGCCGGGGCCCCGGGGAGCTGTTTTTT
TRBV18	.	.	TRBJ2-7	CASSTADLGEQYF	TGTGCCAGCTCGACAGCGGATCTAGGCGAGCAGTACTTC
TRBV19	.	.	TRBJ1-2	CASMGADYYGYTF	TGTGCCAGTATGGGTGCAGATTACTATGGCTACACCTTC
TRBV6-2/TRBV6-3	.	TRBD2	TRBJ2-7	CASNPPGLTYEQYF	TGTGCCAGCAACCCTCCGGGACTAACCTACGAGCAGTACTTC
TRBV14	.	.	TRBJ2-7	CASSPRPYEQYF	TGTGCCAGCAGCCCCAGACCCTACGAGCAGTACTTC
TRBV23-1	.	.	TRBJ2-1	CAPGVDKRIYNEQFF	TGCGCCCCGGGGGTCGACAAGCGGATATACAATGAGCAGTTCTTC
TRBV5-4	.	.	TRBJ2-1	CASSSGGQGSYNEQFF	TGTGCCAGCAGCTCGGGGGGCCAGGGATCCTACAATGAGCAGTTCTTC
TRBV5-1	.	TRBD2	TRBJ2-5	CASSTGLAGERKETQYF	TGCGCCAGCAGCACCGGACTAGCGGGAGAAAGGAAGGAGACCCAGTACTTC
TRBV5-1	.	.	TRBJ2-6	CASSLNPPGAGANVLTF	TGCGCCAGCAGCTTAAACCCTCCAGGTGCTGGGGCCAACGTCCTGACTTTC
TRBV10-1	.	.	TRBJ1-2	CASSPRVDYGYTF	TGCGCCAGCAGTCCCAGGGTCGACTATGGCTACACCTTC
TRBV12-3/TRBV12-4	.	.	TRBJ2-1	CASSPPLGGEQFF	TGTGCCAGCAGCCCCCCCCTCGGCGGTGAGCAGTTCTTC
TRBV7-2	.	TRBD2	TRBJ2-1	CASSLGGTTYNEQFF	TGTGCCAGCAGCTTAGGAGGGACTACTTACAATGAGCAGTTCTTC
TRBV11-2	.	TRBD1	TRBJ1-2	CASSPHRGGYTF	TGTGCCAGCAGCCCCCACAGGGGAGGCTACACCTTC
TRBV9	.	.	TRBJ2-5	CASSVGTGRETQYF	TGTGCCAGCAGCGTAGGAACAGGGAGAGAGACCCAGTACTTC
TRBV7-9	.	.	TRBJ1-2	CASSPPSGDSNYGYTF	TGTGCCAGCAGCCCCCCATCAGGGGATTCCAACTATGGCTACACCTTC
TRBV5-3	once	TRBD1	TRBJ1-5	CVPRDRENYSNQPQHF	TGTGTTCCCCGGGACAGGGAAAATTATAGCAATCAGCCCCAGCATTTT
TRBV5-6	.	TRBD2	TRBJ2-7	CASSLGLAGSQVEQYF	TGTGCCAGCAGCTTGGGACTAGCGGGCTCCCAGGTCGAGCAGTACTTC
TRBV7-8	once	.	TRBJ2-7	CASSLSGPTYEQYF	TGTGCCAGCAGCTTAAGTGGCCCAACCTACGAGCAGTACTTC
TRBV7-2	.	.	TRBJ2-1	CASSLGSGFEQFF	TGTGCCAGCAGCTTAGGGTCGGGTTTTGAGCAGTTCTTC
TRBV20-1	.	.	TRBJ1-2	CSASGSDAFNYGYTF	TGCAGTGCTAGTGGCTCAGACGCCTTTAACTATGGCTACACCTTC
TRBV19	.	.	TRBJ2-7	CASSTRDNAKGEYF	TGTGCCAGTAGTACACGGGACAATGCCAAGGGGGAGTACTTC
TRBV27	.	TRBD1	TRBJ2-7	CASSLTGGGYEQYF	TGTGCCAGCAGTCTGACAGGGGGCGGCTACGAGCAGTACTTC
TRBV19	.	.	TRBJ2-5	CASKETGGRETQYF	TGTGCCAGTAAGGAGACAGGAGGGCGGGAGACCCAGTACTTC
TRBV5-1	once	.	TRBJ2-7	CASSWTLSGTNSYEQYF	TGCGCCAGCAGCTGGACTCTTAGCGGAACGAACTCCTACGAGCAGTACTTC
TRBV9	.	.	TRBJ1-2	CASSVGIEGWNYGYTF	TGTGCCAGCAGCGTAGGAATTGAGGGATGGAACTATGGCTACACCTTC
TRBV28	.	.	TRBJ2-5	CASRRRGETQYF	TGTGCCAGCAGGAGGAGGGGAGAGACCCAGTACTTC
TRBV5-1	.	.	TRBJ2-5	CASSFGGAKETQYF	TGCGCCAGCAGCTTTGGGGGTGCGAAAGAGACCCAGTACTTC
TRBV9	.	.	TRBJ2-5	CASSGGRSQETQYF	TGTGCCAGCAGCGGCGGACGGTCCCAAGAGACCCAGTACTTC
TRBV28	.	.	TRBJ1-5	CASRPTSRDQPQHF	TGTGCCAGCCGACCCACGAGCCGAGATCAGCCCCAGCATTTT
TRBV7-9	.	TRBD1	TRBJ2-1	CASSLMGDRGFDEQFF	TGTGCCAGCAGCTTAATGGGGGACAGGGGTTTCGATGAGCAGTTCTTC
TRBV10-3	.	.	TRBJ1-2	CATRLQGDNYGYTF	TGTGCCACAAGGCTACAGGGTGATAACTATGGCTACACCTTC
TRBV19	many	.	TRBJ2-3	CASSIDLGGPDTQYF	TGTGCCAGTAGTATAGACCTAGGGGGGCCAGATACGCAGTATTTT
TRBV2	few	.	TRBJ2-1	CANTVNNEQFF	TGTGCCAACACCGTGAACAATGAGCAGTTCTTC
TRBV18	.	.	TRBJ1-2	CASSTSGGSYGYTF	TGTGCCAGCTCAACCAGCGGGGGTAGCTATGGCTACACCTTC
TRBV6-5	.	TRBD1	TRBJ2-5	CASSSGQEETQYF	TGTGCCAGCAGCTCAGGACAGGAGGAGACCCAGTACTTC